Following are 32 T cell receptor beta chains from one sample sequenced in a study of OX40 agonist ivuxolimab in advanced cancers. Assay used: immunoSEQ multiplex PCR; TCRdb lists only in-frame clones, some missing. The sample carries about 73,000 clones, 86% recorded once. The sample consisted of CD4+ or CD8+ T cells sorted from blood, taken in a trial of the OX40 agonist ivuxolimab. The receptors come from an adult with an advanced solid tumor such as melanoma, head and neck, liver or kidney cancer.

The gene calls are TRBV10-3 and TRBJ1-2; 8 bases align to TRBD1. This CDR3 comprises 13 residues. Germline CDR1 reads ENHRY; CDR2 reads SYGVKD. Unmatched junction bases numbered 10, after V lost 8 bases and J lost 8 bases. The CDR3 is CAIAGQGARGYTF. The DNA of the CDR3 is TGTGCCATCGCGGGGCAGGGGGCGCGCGGCTACACCTTC.

This clone was counted once. The chain is built from TRBV28 and TRBJ1-2; no definite D call. The CDR3 loop spans 15 amino acids. Trimming pared 8 bases from V and 2 bases from J, leaving 18 bases between. Per the germline V gene, CDR1 is MDHEN and CDR2 is SYDVKM. In DNA, the CDR3 is TGTGCCAGCTCGGACCCGGGCAGCTCAAACTATGGCTACACCTTC. Its translation: CASSDPGSSNYGYTF.

The chain employs TRBV11-2 and TRBJ2-6; D might be TRBD2 (6 bases). The CDR3 is 18 residues long. V lost 6 bases and J 0 bases, leaving 18 bases between the germline ends. Germline V gives CDR1 SGHAT, CDR2 FQNNGV. CDR3 amino acids: CASSPRPPGGSGANVLTF. The CDR3, as DNA: TGTGCCAGCAGTCCCAGGCCGCCCGGGGGCTCTGGGGCCAACGTCCTGACTTTC.

The chain has TRBV28 and TRBJ1-2, with a weak D call TRBD1 (5 bases). V lost 7 bases to trimming and J lost 4 bases, with 16 bases between them. Germline CDR1 reads MDHEN; CDR2 reads SYDVKM. This CDR3 is 14 amino acids long. CDR3 sequence: CASTTGGMPYGYTF. Here the CDR3 DNA reads TGTGCCAGCACGACGGGGGGGATGCCCTATGGCTACACCTTC.

V and J are TRBV5-1 and TRBJ2-5, with D perhaps matching TRBD1 (5 bases). Germline CDR1 reads SGHRS; CDR2 reads YFSETQ. V was clipped by 2 bases and J by 7 bases, with 12 bases between them. CDR3 length equals 13 residues. CDR3 loop: CASSFIGERTQYF. The CDR3 DNA sequence: TGCGCCAGCAGCTTCATAGGGGAACGGACCCAGTACTTC.

The rearrangement links TRBV29-1 to TRBJ2-3; D is possibly TRBD1 (6 bases). This CDR3 spans 14 amino acids. CDR1 and CDR2 from the germline V gene are SQVTM and ANQGSEA. Trimming pared 4 bases from V and 6 bases from J, leaving 17 bases between. This CDR3 is CSVVDQGRIDTQYF. CDR3 DNA: TGCAGCGTTGTCGACCAGGGGCGAATTGATACGCAGTATTTT.

The genes are TRBV27 and TRBJ2-2, with D possibly being TRBD1 (6 bases). This CDR3 spans 15 amino acids. The germline V gene encodes CDR1 MNHEY and CDR2 SMNVEV (reference sequence). V lost 5 bases and J 5 bases, leaving 15 bases between the germline ends. CDR3: CASSRDILPTGELFF. The CDR3, as DNA: TGTGCCAGCAGTCGGGACATCCTCCCAACCGGGGAGCTGTTTTTT.

This clone was observed a few times. The chain couples TRBV19 to TRBJ1-2; no clear D gene. The CDR3 covers 12 residues. Trimming stripped 10 bases from V and 8 bases from J, with 17 bases between. The germline V gene has CDR1 LNHDA and CDR2 SQIVND (reference sequence). The DNA of the CDR3 is TGTGCCACCTCCCGGCCCCTGGAAGGCTACACCTTC. This codes for CATSRPLEGYTF. Drawing the rest from reference TRBV19 and TRBJ1-2, the complete variable domain is DGGITQSPKYLFRKEGQNVTLSCEQNLNHDAMYWYRQDPGQGLRLIYYSQIVNDFQKGDIAEGYSVSREKKESFPLTVTSAQKNPTAFYLCATSRPLEGYTFGSGTRLTVV.

This clone was counted a few times. This chain joins TRBV10-1 and TRBJ1-1; D gene ambiguous. V was clipped by 6 bases and J by 5 bases, with 10 bases between them. This CDR3 spans 12 amino acids. Germline CDR1 reads WNHNN; CDR2 reads SYGVQD (reference sequence). CDR3 region: CASSSFGTEAFF. CDR3 nucleotide sequence: TGCGCCAGCAGCTCATTCGGAACTGAAGCTTTCTTT.

The chain recombines TRBV18 with TRBJ1-1; TRBD1 might be the D (5 bases). The CDR3 covers 14 residues. V lost 3 bases and J 2 bases, leaving 10 bases between the germline ends. Germline V gene sequence: CDR1 KGHSH, CDR2 LQKENI. The CDR3 loop reads CASSPVQGNTEAFF. The CDR3 DNA is TGTGCCAGCTCACCGGTCCAGGGAAACACTGAAGCTTTCTTT.

The rearrangement links TRBV7-9 to TRBJ2-3, with 7 bases aligning to TRBD2. The V gene end was trimmed by 5 bases and the J gene end by 0 bases; junction bases not matched to a gene: 5. The CDR3 is made up of 15 amino acids. Germline values: CDR1 SEHNR, CDR2 FQNEAQ (reference sequence). The CDR3 sequence: CASSPRGGSTDTQYF. The CDR3 DNA reads TGTGCCAGCAGCCCAAGGGGAGGGAGCACAGATACGCAGTATTTT.

The rearrangement joins TRBV5-6 to TRBJ1-3, with unresolved D. Trimming removed 0 bases from V and 2 bases from J, with 15 bases in between. Per germline, CDR1 SGHDT and CDR2 YYEEEE. The length of the CDR3 is 17 residues. The CDR3 spells CASSLVGRRTTGNTIYF. CDR3 in DNA: TGTGCCAGCAGCTTGGTGGGCAGACGTACTACTGGAAACACCATATATTTT. Supplemented by reference TRBV5-6 and TRBJ1-3, the full variable domain reads DAGVTQSPTHLIKTRGQQVTLRCSPKSGHDTVSWYQQALGQGPQFIFQYYEEEERQRGNFPDRFSGHQFPNYSSELNVNALLLGDSALYLCASSLVGRRTTGNTIYFGEGSWLTVV.

This clone was seen only once. This chain connects TRBV7-2 to TRBJ2-2; D might be TRBD2 (5 bases). Per the germline V gene, CDR1 is SGHTA and CDR2 is FQGNSA. This CDR3 is 14 amino acids long. V lost 4 bases, J lost 5 bases, and 11 bases lay in between. Here the CDR3 DNA reads TGTGCCAGCAGCTCGGACTCCTTGACCGGGGAGCTGTTTTTT. This sequence encodes CASSSDSLTGELFF.

This rearrangement joins TRBV7-8 to TRBJ2-7; 7 nucleotides match TRBD2. The V segment lost 5 bases and the J segment 7 bases; nucleotides outside the gene matches: 8. The CDR3 contains 13 residues. Germline values: CDR1 SGHVS, CDR2 FQNEAQ. CDR3 amino acids: CASSAREGLEQYF. The CDR3 bases are TGTGCCAGCAGCGCGAGGGAGGGGTTGGAGCAGTACTTC.

The chain joins TRBV9 to TRBJ1-2; 7 bases match TRBD1. The CDR3 runs 12 residues. V was clipped by 8 bases and J by 3 bases; unmatched bases: 4. The germline V gene has CDR1 SGDLS and CDR2 YYNGEE. The CDR3 region is CASQGDDYGYTF. The CDR3 region has the DNA TGTGCCAGTCAGGGGGATGACTATGGCTACACCTTC.

The rearrangement uses TRBV5-1 and TRBJ2-3, with D uncertain. Per germline, CDR1 SGHRS and CDR2 YFSETQ. Trimming left V 0 bases short and J 6 bases short, with 11 bases between. The CDR3 consists of 14 residues. The CDR3 DNA reads TGCGCCAGCAGCTTGGCCAATCTTGATGATACGCAGTATTTT. Translating it yields CASSLANLDDTQYF.

This clone has just one count. The chain combines TRBV30 with TRBJ2-1, with 9 bases that match TRBD2. The length of the CDR3 is 14 residues. After removal of 0 bases from V and 10 bases from J, the junction contained 7 bases not matched to a gene. Germline-derived CDR1 and CDR2 are GTSNPN and SVGIG (reference sequence). CDR3 sequence: CAWSVRLAEGEQFF. CDR3 sequence (DNA): TGTGCCTGGAGTGTAAGACTAGCGGAAGGAGAGCAGTTCTTC.

J is TRBJ1-1 and V is TRBV5-1; 10 nucleotides match TRBD1. V lost 3 bases to trimming and J lost 1 base; unmatched junction nucleotides: 0. This CDR3 spans 14 amino acids. Per germline, CDR1 SGHRS and CDR2 YFSETQ. CDR3 DNA: TGCGCCAGCAGCTGGACAGGGGGGAACACTGAAGCTTTCTTT. Protein: CASSWTGGNTEAFF. Drawing the rest from reference TRBV5-1 and TRBJ1-1, the complete variable domain is KAGVTQTPRYLIKTRGQQVTLSCSPISGHRSVSWYQQTPGQGLQFLFEYFSETQRNKGNFPGRFSGRQFSNSRSEMNVSTLELGDSALYLCASSWTGGNTEAFFGQGTRLTVV.

The chain carries TRBV5-5 and TRBJ2-7; 12 bases are a match to TRBD2. Germline CDR1 and CDR2: SGHKS and YYEKEE (reference sequence). This CDR3 has 15 residues. The trim removed 5 bases at V and 3 bases at J, leaving 6 bases unmatched. The CDR3 region is CASRRTSGTVYEQYF. The CDR3 bases are TGTGCCAGCAGGAGGACTAGCGGGACAGTCTACGAGCAGTACTTC.

The chain uses TRBV5-1 and TRBJ1-1; D possibly corresponds to TRBD1 (6 bases). From germline, CDR1 is SGHRS and CDR2 YFSETQ. V lost 0 bases and J 1 base, leaving 13 bases between the germline ends. This CDR3 has 16 amino acids. The CDR3 coding sequence is TGCGCCAGCAGCTTGGGGTCAGGGGCTTCGAACACTGAAGCTTTCTTT. It translates to CASSLGSGASNTEAFF.

The rearrangement joins TRBV28 to TRBJ1-3; 11 bases match TRBD1. Trimming took 4 bases from V and 2 from J; bases not matched to a gene: 10. This CDR3 comprises 18 residues. Germline values: CDR1 MDHEN, CDR2 SYDVKM. The CDR3 DNA sequence: TGTGCCAGCAGTTCTTCCGGGACAGGGGGATCAGCTGGAAACACCATATATTTT. Amino acids: CASSSSGTGGSAGNTIYF.

The chain recombines TRBV7-9 with TRBJ1-4, with D uncertain. The V gene's germline CDR1 is SEHNR and CDR2 FQNEAQ (reference sequence). Trimming took off 5 bases at V and 8 bases at J, with 21 bases between the two ends. There are 16 residues in the CDR3. The DNA of the CDR3 is TGTGCCAGCAGCCCAAGATCGGCCTCGGCGAGGGAAAAACTGTTTTTT. It translates to CASSPRSASAREKLFF.

This clone was recorded once. The chain has TRBV9 and TRBJ2-3; 13 nucleotides align to TRBD2. This CDR3 is 16 amino acids long. The germline V gene has CDR1 SGDLS and CDR2 YYNGEE. After removal of 3 bases from V and 2 bases from J, the junction contained 3 bases not matched to a gene. The CDR3 reads CASSEGLAGHTDTQYF. In DNA form, the CDR3 reads TGTGCCAGCAGCGAGGGACTAGCGGGGCACACAGATACGCAGTATTTT.

V and J are TRBV19 and TRBJ1-1; tentatively, D is TRBD1 (5 bases). Germline loops: CDR1 LNHDA, CDR2 SQIVND (reference sequence). Between the trimmed V and J ends, which lost 5 bases and 0 bases, there was a span of 16 bases. The CDR3 loop spans 16 amino acids. The CDR3 is CASSVSQVFMNTEAFF. The CDR3, as DNA: TGTGCCAGTAGTGTATCACAGGTTTTCATGAACACTGAAGCTTTCTTT. The full variable domain, with the rest looked up from reference TRBV19 and TRBJ1-1, is DGGITQSPKYLFRKEGQNVTLSCEQNLNHDAMYWYRQDPGQGLRLIYYSQIVNDFQKGDIAEGYSVSREKKESFPLTVTSAQKNPTAFYLCASSVSQVFMNTEAFFGQGTRLTVV.

The chain uses TRBV7-9 and TRBJ1-4; D is perhaps TRBD1 (6 bases). This CDR3 region has 15 residues. From germline, CDR1 is SEHNR and CDR2 FQNEAQ (reference sequence). With 5 bases removed from V and 3 bases from J, the gap between germline ends came to 13 bases. In DNA form, the CDR3 reads TGTGCCAGCAGCAGGGAGGGGGTTGCTAATGAAAAACTGTTTTTT. This encodes CASSREGVANEKLFF. The complete variable domain, with remaining parts taken from reference TRBV7-9 and TRBJ1-4, reads DTGVSQNPRHKITKRGQNVTFRCDPISEHNRLYWYRQTLGQGPEFLTYFQNEAQLEKSRLLSDRFSAERPKGSFSTLEIQRTEQGDSAMYLCASSREGVANEKLFFGSGTQLSVL.

CDR3 sequence: CASSLVLDSQETQYF. For the CDR3, the DNA is TGTGCCAGCAGCTTGGTTTTGGACAGCCAAGAGACCCAGTACTTC. The chain employs TRBV5-6 and TRBJ2-5, with a weak D call TRBD1 (6 bases). Trimming left V 0 bases short and J 1 base short, with 10 bases between. CDR1 SGHDT and CDR2 YYEEEE come from the germline V gene. The CDR3 extends over 15 amino acids.

The genes are TRBV5-4 and TRBJ2-2, with 7 bases matching TRBD1. CDR3 length: 15 residues. V trimming: 4 bases; J trimming: 6 bases; junction bases outside the gene matches: 9. CDR1 and CDR2 (germline): SGHNT, YYREEE (reference sequence). This CDR3 is CASSPDRDSAGELFF. The CDR3 DNA reads as TGTGCCAGCAGCCCCGACAGGGACAGTGCCGGGGAGCTGTTTTTT. The full variable domain, its missing parts supplied by reference TRBV5-4 and TRBJ2-2, is ETGVTQSPTHLIKTRGQQVTLRCSSQSGHNTVSWYQQALGQGPQFIFQYYREEENGRGNFPPRFSGLQFPNYSSELNVNALELDDSALYLCASSPDRDSAGELFFGEGSRLTVL.

V is TRBV19 and J is TRBJ1-1; possibly TRBD1 for D (6 bases). V lost 6 bases to trimming and J lost 0 bases, with 11 bases between them. There are 14 residues in the CDR3. Germline V gene data show CDR1 as LNHDA and CDR2 as SQIVND (reference sequence). The CDR3 sequence is CASSPQGMNTEAFF. CDR3 coding DNA: TGTGCCAGTAGCCCACAGGGAATGAACACTGAAGCTTTCTTT.

The V and J genes are TRBV5-1 and TRBJ2-1, with 14 bases fitting TRBD2. The germline CDR1 and CDR2 sequences are SGHRS and YFSETQ. V shed 3 bases and J 10 bases; nucleotides not matched to a gene: 3. This CDR3 is built from 14 residues. The CDR3: CASSSGLAGEEQFF. In DNA, the CDR3 is TGCGCCAGCAGCTCGGGACTAGCGGGAGAGGAGCAGTTCTTC.

CDR3 coding DNA: TGTGCCAGCAGTTACCGGGACAGGGGGCTCTACGAGCAGTACTTC. Protein: CASSYRDRGLYEQYF. The J gene is TRBJ2-7, the V gene TRBV6-5; TRBD1 agrees at 12 bases. CDR1 and CDR2 (germline): MNHEY, SVGAGI. This CDR3 comprises 15 residues. The trim removed 2 bases at V and 3 bases at J, leaving 2 bases unmatched.

The DNA of the CDR3 is TGTGCCATCAGTCCGGGGGAGGGAGGGGACATTCAGTACTTC. It encodes CAISPGEGGDIQYF. The gene calls are TRBV10-3 and TRBJ2-4, with 7 nucleotides matching TRBD2. The V gene end was trimmed by 5 bases and the J gene end by 8 bases; junction bases not matched to a gene: 9. The CDR3 has 14 residues. The germline V gene encodes CDR1 ENHRY and CDR2 SYGVKD.

DNA for the CDR3: TGCAGCGTTGAAGAAGGGGAGCTGTTTTTT. As protein: CSVEEGELFF. The chain carries TRBV29-1 and TRBJ2-2; D is ambiguous. Germline V lookup: CDR1 SQVTM, CDR2 ANQGSEA. Trimming cost V 0 bases and J 8 bases, with 1 base left between them. The CDR3 runs 10 residues.